One and the same sample provided the 5 T cell receptor beta chains below, sequenced in a study. From the RT-PCR reads, TCRdb called clonotypes with MiXCR, one entry per CDR3 protein. The table has fewer than 800,000 distinct CDR3 sequences, 13% to 15% seen once; the top ten hold 3.6%. The sequenced sample consisted of memory CD4+ T cells from blood. These receptors were taken from a female donor in good health, serving as a healthy control.

This clonotype was counted only a few times. The chain uses TRBV6-5 and TRBJ2-2; 7 bases line up with TRBD1. CDR1 and CDR2 from the germline V gene are MNHEY and SVGAGI. CDR3 length: 15 residues. V lost 6 bases, J lost 0 bases, and 4 bases stayed unmatched. In DNA form, the CDR3 reads TGTGCCAGCAGACAGGGGATAGCGAACACCGGGGAGCTGTTTTTT. Translated, it gives CASRQGIANTGELFF.

This clonotype was recorded many times. The V and J genes are TRBV5-6 and TRBJ2-1; the match to TRBD2 covers 7 bases. The CDR3 covers 16 residues. The germline V gene encodes CDR1 SGHDT and CDR2 YYEEEE. The V segment lost 0 bases and the J segment 4 bases; nucleotides outside the gene matches: 7. The CDR3 is CASSLDRLAVYNEQFF. For the CDR3, the DNA is TGTGCCAGCAGCTTGGACAGGCTAGCGGTTTACAATGAGCAGTTCTTC.

V gene TRBV6-2 or TRBV6-3 combines with J gene TRBJ1-4; D is unresolved. The CDR3 is 14 amino acids. Germline lookup yields CDR1 MNHEY and CDR2 SVGEGT. Trimming cost V 5 bases and J 6 bases, with 13 bases left between them. CDR3: CASSDPDGDEKLFF. For the CDR3, the DNA is TGTGCCAGCAGTGACCCAGACGGGGATGAAAAACTGTTTTTT.

This clonotype came up a few times. The rearrangement uses TRBV20-1 and TRBJ2-1, with 11 positions matching TRBD2. Trimming cost V 5 bases and J 8 bases; bases outside gene matches: 8. CDR3 size: 14 residues. In germline, CDR1 is DFQATT, CDR2 SNEGSKA (reference sequence). The CDR3 spells CSALLAGGSDEQFF. CDR3 coding DNA: TGCAGTGCTCTGCTAGCGGGGGGTAGCGATGAGCAGTTCTTC.

This clonotype showed up just a few times. The chain links TRBV4-1 to TRBJ2-7; D is ambiguous. The CDR3 consists of 14 residues. Germline loops: CDR1 MGHRA, CDR2 YSYEKL. Trimming cost V 1 base and J 3 bases, with 10 bases left between them. Written as DNA, the CDR3 is TGCGCCAGCAGCCAAGTCAACAGCAACTACGAGCAGTACTTC. Its protein product is CASSQVNSNYEQYF.